This TCR beta chain appears in the sequencing data of a study of T cells after yellow fever vaccination. This clonotype was recorded at least ten times. The ends lost 6 bases at V and 0 bases at J; junction bases unmatched: 8. Germline assignment: CDR1 SNHLY and CDR2 FYNNEI. The CDR3 is made up of 16 amino acids. UMIs were added to TCR cDNA along with a universal primer site when it was made by 5'RACE template switching. TCRdb reprocessed the 5' RACE reads via MiXCR and lists one record per CDR3 protein. The sample yields just under 600,000 distinct CDR3 sequences, roughly 14% seen once. The clonotype originates from a man in his thirties or forties who received the YFV17D yellow fever vaccine. The genes are TRBV2 and TRBJ1-5; 7 bases map to TRBD1. Sequencing was performed on PBMCs, taken on the day of the yellow fever booster vaccination. This CDR3 reads CASRFTGESSNQPQHF. The CDR3 DNA reads as TGTGCCAGCAGGTTTACAGGGGAGAGTAGCAATCAGCCCCAGCATTTT.